The 12 T cell receptor beta chains listed next were all sequenced from one sample in a study of blood T cells in healthy people across ages. The authors ran a second PCR of about 7 to 11 cycles using a sample-barcoded 5' primer and a J-beta primer mix. Each CDR3 protein is one row after TCRdb ran MiXCR on the 5' RACE reads. The sample has 550,000 to 800,000 distinct CDR3 sequences; around 32% are singletons. Sequenced input: blood. These receptor sequences come from a woman of 80 years or more in good health.

This chain links TRBV20-1 with TRBJ2-1; D possibly corresponds to TRBD2 (6 bases). V gave up 0 bases and J gave up 2 bases, with 14 bases separating them. Germline V CDR1 and CDR2: DFQATT, SNEGSKA (reference sequence). The CDR3 spans 16 residues. CDR3: CSARDIAGPAYNEQFF. CDR3 nucleotide sequence: TGCAGTGCTAGAGATATCGCGGGACCGGCCTACAATGAGCAGTTCTTC.

This clonotype was detected many times. An end of the junction differs from the germline gene, which may be a read error. The chain employs TRBV7-2 and TRBJ2-5, with TRBD1 identical over 7 bases. The CDR3 spans 15 residues. CDR1 is SGHTA and CDR2 is FQGNSA in the germline V gene. Here the CDR3 reads CGSSLGGQTQETQYF. CDR3 in DNA: TGTGGCAGCAGCTTAGGGGGACAGACACAAGAGACCCAGTACTTC.

This clonotype was seen repeatedly, ten times or more. V and J are TRBV5-1 and TRBJ2-7; no reliable D call. Germline assignment: CDR1 SGHRS and CDR2 YFSETQ. Deletions cut 2 bases from V and 0 bases from J, with 6 bases between. CDR3 length: 13 amino acids. Written as DNA, the CDR3 is TGCGCCAGCAGCTTCCAAATCTCCTACGAGCAGTACTTC. Amino acid sequence: CASSFQISYEQYF.

The table lists this clonotype with many counts. The J gene is TRBJ2-1, the V gene TRBV20-1; no firm D call. Trimming shortened V by 6 bases and J by 3 bases, and 15 bases separated the two germline ends. Per germline, CDR1 DFQATT and CDR2 SNEGSKA (reference sequence). The CDR3 consists of 14 residues. The DNA of the CDR3 is TGCAGTGCCCCCGGGCTGGCGAACTACAATGAGCAGTTCTTC. This sequence encodes CSAPGLANYNEQFF.

This clonotype has at least ten counts. The V gene is TRBV5-1, the J gene TRBJ2-3; the match to TRBD2 covers 12 bases. Germline lookup yields CDR1 SGHRS and CDR2 YFSETQ. After removal of 3 bases from V and 4 bases from J, the junction contained 6 bases not matched to a gene. The CDR3 length is 16 residues. CDR3 in amino acids: CASSSGLAGRADTQYF. For the CDR3, the DNA is TGCGCCAGCAGCTCCGGACTAGCGGGGAGGGCAGATACGCAGTATTTT.

The chain has TRBV12-3 or TRBV12-4 and TRBJ2-3, with TRBD2 matching over 12 bases. V was pared by 4 bases and J by 5 bases, with 7 bases of the junction left unmatched. There are 16 residues in the CDR3. As DNA, the CDR3 is TGTGCCAGCAGTTATCTAGCGGGAGGGGACCGAGATACGCAGTATTTT. As protein: CASSYLAGGDRDTQYF.

Ten or more counts support this clonotype. The chain carries TRBV10-3 and TRBJ2-5; perhaps TRBD2 as D (6 bases). Germline values: CDR1 ENHRY, CDR2 SYGVKD. Between the trimmed V and J ends, which lost 2 bases and 1 base, there was a span of 8 bases. The CDR3 has 14 residues. CDR3 in amino acids: CAISEAGLQETQYF. The CDR3 DNA reads TGTGCCATCAGTGAGGCGGGGCTCCAAGAGACCCAGTACTTC.

This clonotype was detected ten times or more. J is TRBJ1-6 and V is TRBV6-1; D unclear. The germline V and J ends were trimmed by 8 bases and 8 bases, with 16 bases remaining between them. The CDR3 is 14 residues long. Germline CDR1 and CDR2: MNHNS and SASEGT. The CDR3 loop reads CASDLSLGDSPLHF. The CDR3 DNA reads TGTGCCAGCGACCTTAGTTTGGGAGATTCACCCCTCCACTTT.

This clonotype was observed at least ten times. The chain uses TRBV20-1 and TRBJ1-2; D unresolved. Trimming removed 5 bases from V and 2 bases from J, with 9 bases in between. Germline loops: CDR1 DFQATT, CDR2 SNEGSKA (reference sequence). This CDR3 has 12 residues. DNA for the CDR3: TGCAGTGCTGACACCAACAACTATGGCTACACCTTC. This sequence encodes CSADTNNYGYTF.

This clonotype was seen ten or more times. The gene calls are TRBV5-1 and TRBJ2-6; D remains ambiguous. The CDR3 has 14 residues. The germline CDR1 and CDR2 sequences are SGHRS and YFSETQ. Deletions cut 3 bases from V and 0 bases from J, with 4 bases between. The CDR3 loop reads CASSWNSGANVLTF. CDR3 nucleotides: TGCGCCAGCAGCTGGAACTCTGGGGCCAACGTCCTGACTTTC.

The sample holds many counts of this clonotype. The chain is built from TRBV4-3 and TRBJ1-2, with 7 bases matching TRBD1. CDR3 length equals 15 residues. The germline gives CDR1 LGHNA, CDR2 YSLEER. With 5 bases clipped from V and 7 bases from J, the junction kept 13 bases outside the gene matches. The CDR3 region has the DNA TGCGCCAGCAGCACTTCAACCGACAGGGTTACTGGCTACACCTTC. It yields the protein CASSTSTDRVTGYTF.

This clonotype was picked up many times. The V and J genes are TRBV3-1 and TRBJ2-6; a possible D gene is TRBD1 (6 bases). V lost 4 bases to trimming and J lost 0 bases, with 16 bases between them. Germline CDR1 LGHDT, CDR2 YNNKEL (reference sequence). The CDR3 length is 18 residues. The CDR3 DNA reads as TGTGCCAGCAGCCCAACCCTGGGACACAACTCTGGGGCCAACGTCCTGACTTTC. This codes for CASSPTLGHNSGANVLTF.